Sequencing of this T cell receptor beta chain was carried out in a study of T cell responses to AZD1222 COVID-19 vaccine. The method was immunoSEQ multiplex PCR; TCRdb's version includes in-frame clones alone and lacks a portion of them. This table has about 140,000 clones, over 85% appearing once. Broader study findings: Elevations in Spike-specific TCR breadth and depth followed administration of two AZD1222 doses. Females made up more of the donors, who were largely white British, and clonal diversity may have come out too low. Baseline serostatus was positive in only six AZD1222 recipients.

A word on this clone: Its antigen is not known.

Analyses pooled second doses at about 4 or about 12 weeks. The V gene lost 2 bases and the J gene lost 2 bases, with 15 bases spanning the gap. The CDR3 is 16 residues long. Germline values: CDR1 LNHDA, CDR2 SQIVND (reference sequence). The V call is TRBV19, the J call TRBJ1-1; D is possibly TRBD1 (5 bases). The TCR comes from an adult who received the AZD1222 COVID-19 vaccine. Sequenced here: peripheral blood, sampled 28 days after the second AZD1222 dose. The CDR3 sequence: CASSILGQSRNTEAFF. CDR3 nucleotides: TGTGCCAGTAGTATACTGGGGCAAAGCCGTAACACTGAAGCTTTCTTT. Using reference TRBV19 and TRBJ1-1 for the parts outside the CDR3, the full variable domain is DGGITQSPKYLFRKEGQNVTLSCEQNLNHDAMYWYRQDPGQGLRLIYYSQIVNDFQKGDIAEGYSVSREKKESFPLTVTSAQKNPTAFYLCASSILGQSRNTEAFFGQGTRLTVV.